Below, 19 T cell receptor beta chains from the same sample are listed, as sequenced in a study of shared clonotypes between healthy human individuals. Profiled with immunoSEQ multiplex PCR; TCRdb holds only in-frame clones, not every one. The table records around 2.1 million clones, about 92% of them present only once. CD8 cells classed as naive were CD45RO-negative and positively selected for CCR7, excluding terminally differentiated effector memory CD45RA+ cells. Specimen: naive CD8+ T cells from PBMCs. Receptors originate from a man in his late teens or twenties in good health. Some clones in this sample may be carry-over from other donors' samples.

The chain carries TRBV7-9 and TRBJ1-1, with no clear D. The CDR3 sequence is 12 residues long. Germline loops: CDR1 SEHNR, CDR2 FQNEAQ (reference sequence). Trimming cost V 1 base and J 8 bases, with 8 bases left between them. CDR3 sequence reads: CASSLGHGEAFF. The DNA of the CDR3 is TGTGCCAGCAGCTTAGGGCACGGGGAAGCTTTCTTT.

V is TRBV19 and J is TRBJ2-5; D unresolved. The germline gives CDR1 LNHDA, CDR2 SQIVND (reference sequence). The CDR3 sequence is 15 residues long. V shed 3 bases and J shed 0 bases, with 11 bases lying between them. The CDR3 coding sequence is TGTGCCAGTAGTATTTTCTCGTCGAACCAAGAGACCCAGTACTTC. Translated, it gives CASSIFSSNQETQYF.

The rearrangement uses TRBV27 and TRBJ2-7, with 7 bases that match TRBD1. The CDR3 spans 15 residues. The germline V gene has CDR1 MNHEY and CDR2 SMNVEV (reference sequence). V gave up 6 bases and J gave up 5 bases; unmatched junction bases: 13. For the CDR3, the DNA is TGTGCCAGCAGCCGCCTCGACAGGGCCGGCAACGAGCAGTACTTC. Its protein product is CASSRLDRAGNEQYF.

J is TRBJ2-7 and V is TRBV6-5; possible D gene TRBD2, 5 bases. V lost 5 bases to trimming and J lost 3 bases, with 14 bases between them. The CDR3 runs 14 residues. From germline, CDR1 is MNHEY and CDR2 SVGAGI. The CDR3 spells CASSAVLVGYEQYF. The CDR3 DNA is TGTGCCAGCAGTGCCGTACTAGTAGGCTACGAGCAGTACTTC.

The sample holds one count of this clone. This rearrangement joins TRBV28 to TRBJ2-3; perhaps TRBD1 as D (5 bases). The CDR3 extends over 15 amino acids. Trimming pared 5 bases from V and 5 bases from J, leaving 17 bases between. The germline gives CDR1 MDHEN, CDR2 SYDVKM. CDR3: CASSPAIRGLDTQYF. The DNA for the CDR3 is TGTGCCAGCAGTCCCGCGATTAGGGGATTAGATACGCAGTATTTT.

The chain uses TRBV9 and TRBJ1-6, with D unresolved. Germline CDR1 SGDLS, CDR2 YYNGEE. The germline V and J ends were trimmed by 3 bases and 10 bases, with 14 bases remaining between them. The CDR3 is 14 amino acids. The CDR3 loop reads CASSADSGGSPLHF. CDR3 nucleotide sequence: TGTGCCAGCAGCGCAGACTCAGGTGGATCACCCCTCCACTTT.

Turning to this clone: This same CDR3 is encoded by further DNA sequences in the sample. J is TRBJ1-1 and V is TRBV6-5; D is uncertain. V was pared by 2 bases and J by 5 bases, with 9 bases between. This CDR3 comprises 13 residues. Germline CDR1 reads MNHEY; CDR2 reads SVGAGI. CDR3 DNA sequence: TGTGCCAGCAGTTACAATCGGGTTACTGAAGCTTTCTTT. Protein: CASSYNRVTEAFF.

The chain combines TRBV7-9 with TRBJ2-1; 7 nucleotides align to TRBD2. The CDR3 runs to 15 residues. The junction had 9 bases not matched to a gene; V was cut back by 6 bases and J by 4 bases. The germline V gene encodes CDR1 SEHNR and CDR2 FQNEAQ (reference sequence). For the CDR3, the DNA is TGTGCCAGCAGGTGGGAGGGAGGGATTTACAATGAGCAGTTCTTC. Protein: CASRWEGGIYNEQFF. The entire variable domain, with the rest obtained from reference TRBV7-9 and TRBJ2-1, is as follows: DTGVSQNPRHKITKRGQNVTFRCDPISEHNRLYWYRQTLGQGPEFLTYFQNEAQLEKSRLLSDRFSAERPKGSFSTLEIQRTEQGDSAMYLCASRWEGGIYNEQFFGPGTRLTVL.

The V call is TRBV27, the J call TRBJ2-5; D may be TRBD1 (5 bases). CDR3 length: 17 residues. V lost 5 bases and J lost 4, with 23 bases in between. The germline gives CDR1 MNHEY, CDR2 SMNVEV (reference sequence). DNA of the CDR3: TGTGCCAGCAGTCCAAGACAGATTCCCCCATTTAGAGAGACCCAGTACTTC. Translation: CASSPRQIPPFRETQYF.

CDR3 residues: CASSRDTTYNEQFF. The CDR3 coding sequence is TGTGCCAGCAGTAGGGACACCACCTACAATGAGCAGTTCTTC. The chain is built from TRBV27 and TRBJ2-1, with D possibly being TRBD1 (6 bases). V lost 5 bases, J lost 2 bases, and 10 bases lay in between. Germline CDR1 is MNHEY and CDR2 is SMNVEV (reference sequence). CDR3 length equals 14 residues.

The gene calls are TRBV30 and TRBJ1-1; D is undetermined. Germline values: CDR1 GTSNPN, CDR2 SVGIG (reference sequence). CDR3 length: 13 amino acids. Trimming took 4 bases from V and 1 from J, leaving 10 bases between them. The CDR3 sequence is CAWIKGWNTEAFF. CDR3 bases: TGTGCCTGGATCAAAGGGTGGAACACTGAAGCTTTCTTT.

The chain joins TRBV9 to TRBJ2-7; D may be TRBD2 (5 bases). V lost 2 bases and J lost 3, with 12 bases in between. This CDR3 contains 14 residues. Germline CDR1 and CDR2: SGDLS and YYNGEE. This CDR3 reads CASSVGDPGYEQYF. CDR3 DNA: TGTGCCAGCAGCGTCGGGGATCCGGGCTACGAGCAGTACTTC.

The CDR3 loop reads CASRAPGQANYGYTF. CDR3 nucleotides: TGTGCCAGCAGGGCCCCCGGACAGGCTAACTATGGCTACACCTTC. The chain couples TRBV6-5 to TRBJ1-2, with 7 bases lining up with TRBD1. CDR1 is MNHEY, CDR2 SVGAGI, per germline. This CDR3 spans 15 amino acids. The V gene end was trimmed by 6 bases and the J gene end by 0 bases; junction bases not matched to a gene: 7.

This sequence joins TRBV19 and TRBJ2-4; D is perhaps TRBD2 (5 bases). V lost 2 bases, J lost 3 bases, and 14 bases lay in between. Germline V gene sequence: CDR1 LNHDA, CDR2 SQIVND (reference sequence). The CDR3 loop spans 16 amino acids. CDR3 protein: CASSILEGPFKNIQYF. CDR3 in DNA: TGTGCCAGTAGTATACTCGAGGGCCCATTCAAAAACATTCAGTACTTC.

This CDR3 is CASSDRRPYEQYF. CDR3 bases: TGTGCCAGCAGTGACAGGAGACCCTACGAGCAGTACTTC. V gene TRBV25-1 combines with J gene TRBJ2-7; D call uncertain. V was shortened by 3 bases and J by 2 bases, with 8 bases between the two germline ends. Germline V gene sequence: CDR1 MGHDK, CDR2 SYGVNS. This CDR3 has 13 residues.

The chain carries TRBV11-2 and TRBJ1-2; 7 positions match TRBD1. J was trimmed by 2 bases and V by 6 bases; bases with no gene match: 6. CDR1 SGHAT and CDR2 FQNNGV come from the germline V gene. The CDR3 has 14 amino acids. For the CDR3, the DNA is TGTGCCAGCAGGTCTCAGGGGGGGAACTATGGCTACACCTTC. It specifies CASRSQGGNYGYTF.

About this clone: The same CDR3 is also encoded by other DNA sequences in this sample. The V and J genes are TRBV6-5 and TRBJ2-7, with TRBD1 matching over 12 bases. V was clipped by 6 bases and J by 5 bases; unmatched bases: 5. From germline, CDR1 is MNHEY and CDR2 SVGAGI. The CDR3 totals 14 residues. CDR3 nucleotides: TGTGCCAGCAGCCCCGGGACAGGGGGCGACGAGCAGTACTTC. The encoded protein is CASSPGTGGDEQYF.

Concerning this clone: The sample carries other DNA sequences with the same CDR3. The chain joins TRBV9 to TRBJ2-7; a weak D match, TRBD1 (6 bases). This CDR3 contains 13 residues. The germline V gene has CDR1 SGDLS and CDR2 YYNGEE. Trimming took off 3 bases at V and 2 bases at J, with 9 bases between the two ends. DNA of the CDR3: TGTGCCAGCAGCGCGGGACATACCTACGAGCAGTACTTC. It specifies CASSAGHTYEQYF.

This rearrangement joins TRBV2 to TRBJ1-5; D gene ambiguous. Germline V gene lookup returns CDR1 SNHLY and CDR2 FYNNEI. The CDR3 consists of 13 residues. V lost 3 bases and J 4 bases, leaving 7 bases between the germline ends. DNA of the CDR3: TGTGCCAGCAGTGACAGGCAGAATCAGCCCCAGCATTTT. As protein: CASSDRQNQPQHF.